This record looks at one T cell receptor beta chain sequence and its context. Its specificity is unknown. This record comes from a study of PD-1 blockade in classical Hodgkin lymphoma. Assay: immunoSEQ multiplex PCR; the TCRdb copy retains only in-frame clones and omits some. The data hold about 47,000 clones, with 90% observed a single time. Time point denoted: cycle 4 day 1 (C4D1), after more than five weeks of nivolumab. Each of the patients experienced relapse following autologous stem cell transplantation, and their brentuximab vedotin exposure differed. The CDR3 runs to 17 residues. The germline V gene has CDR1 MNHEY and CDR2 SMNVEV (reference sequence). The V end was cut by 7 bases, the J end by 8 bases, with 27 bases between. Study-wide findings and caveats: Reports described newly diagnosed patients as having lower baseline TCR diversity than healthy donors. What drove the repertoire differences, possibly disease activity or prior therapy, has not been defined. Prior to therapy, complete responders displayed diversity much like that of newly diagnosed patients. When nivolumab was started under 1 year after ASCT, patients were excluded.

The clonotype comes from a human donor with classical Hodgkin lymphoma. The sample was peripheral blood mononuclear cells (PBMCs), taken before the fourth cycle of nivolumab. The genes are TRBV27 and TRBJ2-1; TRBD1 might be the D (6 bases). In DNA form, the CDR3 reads TGTGCCAGCAAGTCAATCATTTGGGGGCGGAATCTGCATGAGCAGTTCTTC. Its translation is CASKSIIWGRNLHEQFF.